Listed below are T cell receptor beta chains from one sample, sequenced in a study of tumor and adjacent non-tumor tissue in lung cancer. TCRdb reanalysed the multiplex PCR reads using MiXCR and keeps one entry per CDR3 protein. The top ten clones hold more than 35% of a sample with some 100,000 distinct CDR3 sequences, roughly 73% of them seen once. The specimen sequenced was lung tumor tissue. The origin of the receptors is a woman aged 60 to 75 with non-small cell lung cancer. The CDR3 runs from the conserved cysteine through the conserved F or W. D genes are given only for firm matches. The size entry is marked missing in some rows and otherwise reads once, few, many or a size class.

CDR3,DNA,V,D,J,size
CAGSSQGTNTGELFF,TGTGCCGGCAGTTCCCAGGGGACTAACACCGGGGAGCTGTTTTTC,TRBV6-2/TRBV6-3,-,TRBJ2-2,once
CSAKHSAGTHSFF,TGCAGTGCCAAACATTCCGCCGGGACACACTCTTTCTTT,TRBV20-1,-,TRBJ1-1,many
CASSLQGPTEAFF,TGTGCCAGCAGCTTGCAGGGTCCCACTGAAGCTTTCTTT,TRBV5-5,-,TRBJ1-1,few
CASRPTGLAGTRFF,TGCGCCAGCAGACCTACGGGACTGGCGGGGACCAGGTTCTTC,TRBV4-1,-,TRBJ2-1,-
CSAHDRGVFF,TGCAGTGCTCATGACAGGGGAGTTTTCTTT,TRBV20-1,TRBD1,TRBJ1-1,-
CASSSQGANTGGLFF,TGTGCCAGCAGTTCCCAGGGGGCTAACACCGGGGGACTGTTTTTT,TRBV6-2/TRBV6-3,TRBD1,TRBJ2-2,few
CASSTQQGMNTEAFF,TGTGCAAGCAGCACCCAACAGGGGATGAACACTGAAGCTTTCTTT,TRBV11-3,TRBD1,TRBJ1-1,-
CASSTWTGKGYTF,TGTGCCAGCAGCACCTGGACAGGGAAAGGCTACACCTTC,TRBV14,TRBD1,TRBJ1-2,-
CAIEGRRGTDTQYF,TGTGCCATCGAGGGGAGACGAGGAACAGATACGCAGTATTTT,TRBV24-1,-,TRBJ2-3,-
CNVRSSGRGRGEQFF,TGTAATGTTAGAAGTAGCGGGAGGGGTCGGGGTGAGCAGTTCTTC,TRBV20-1,TRBD2,TRBJ2-1,-
CASGLGTMASTDTQYF,TGCGCCAGCGGCTTGGGAACCATGGCTAGCACAGATACGCAGTATTTT,TRBV5-1,-,TRBJ2-3,-
CASRTPITGELFF,TGTGCCAGCAGGACCCCAATCACCGGGGAGTTGTTTTTT,TRBV6-6,-,TRBJ2-2,-
CASSYGDRTEAFF,TGTGCCAGCAGTTACGGTGACAGAACTGAAGCTTTCTTT,TRBV6-6,-,TRBJ1-1,many
CASSLWGQETQYF,TGTGCCAGCAGTTTATGGGGGCAAGAGACCCAGTACTTC,TRBV12-3/TRBV12-4,-,TRBJ2-5,many
CASGGELFNSNQPQHF,TGTGCTAGTGGGGGAGAGCTTTTTAATAGTAATCAGCCCCAGCATTTT,TRBV12-5,-,TRBJ1-5,-
CSAREGRGGAYNEQFF,TGCAGCGCTAGAGAGGGTCGAGGGGGGGCGTACAATGAGCAGTTCTTC,TRBV20-1,-,TRBJ2-1,-
CATSDLTGETYNEQFF,TGTGCCACCAGTGATTTGACAGGGGAGACCTACAATGAGCAGTTCTTC,TRBV24-1,TRBD1,TRBJ2-1,few
CASSERGQGAYGYTF,TGTGCCAGCAGCGAACGAGGACAGGGGGCATATGGCTACACCTTC,TRBV7-9,TRBD1,TRBJ1-2,-
CSAHGTRHFNEQIF,TGCAGTGCCCACGGGACTCGCCATTTCAATGAGCAGATCTTC,TRBV20-1,-,TRBJ2-1,-
CSATPGGGLDTEAFF,TGCAGTGCTACCCCAGGGGGGGGTTTGGACACTGAAGCTTTCTTT,TRBV20-1,TRBD1,TRBJ1-1,many
CASSSYDGAGGYTF,TGTGCCAGCAGTTCATACGACGGGGCCGGGGGCTACACCTTC,TRBV6-2/TRBV6-3,-,TRBJ1-2,many
CASSVDTGAYEQYF,TGTGCCAGTAGCGTAGATACGGGAGCCTACGAGCAATACTTC,TRBV11-3,-,TRBJ2-7,-
CATSALGGGAGEKLFF,TGTGCCACCAGTGCCCTGGGGGGCGGGGCGGGGGAAAAACTGTTTTTT,TRBV12-3/TRBV12-4,-,TRBJ1-4,-
CASSSPGTGNNNQPQHF,TGTGCCAGCAGTTCCCCCGGGACAGGAAATAATAATCAGCCCCAGCATTTT,TRBV28,TRBD1,TRBJ1-5,-
CATRDSGNTIYF,TGTGCCACCCGGGACTCTGGAAACACCATATATTTT,TRBV11-3,-,TRBJ1-3,-
CASSFGAPYPVLNTEAFF,TGTGCCAGCAGTTTCGGGGCTCCCTATCCGGTTTTGAACACTGAAGCTTTCTTT,TRBV28,-,TRBJ1-1,many
CANSRDRNSEVFF,TGTGCCAACAGCCGGGACCGCAACAGTGAAGTCTTCTTT,TRBV11-1,-,TRBJ1-1,-
CSAARQGARTEAFF,TGCAGCGCCGCACGTCAGGGGGCGAGGACTGAAGCTTTCTTT,TRBV29-1,TRBD1,TRBJ1-1,many
CASSRADPYWQYF,TGTGCCAGCAGCCGTGCGGACCCCTACTGGCAGTACTTC,TRBV11-1,-,TRBJ2-7,-
CTRSAEAGFSYNEQFF,TGTACCAGGAGCGCAGAAGCGGGCTTCTCCTACAATGAGCAGTTCTTC,TRBV6-1,-,TRBJ2-1,once
CVSSLELTEQYF,TGTGTCAGCAGCTTAGAGTTGACCGAACAGTACTTC,TRBV11-2,-,TRBJ2-7,once
CSARDLTGNTEAFF,TGCAGTGCTAGAGACCTTACAGGGAACACTGAAGCTTTCTTT,TRBV20-1,-,TRBJ1-1,many
CAIKRGGDNRETQYF,TGTGCCATCAAACGGGGAGGCGATAACCGAGAGACCCAGTACTTC,TRBV4-2,-,TRBJ2-5,once
CTSSQEVPGQKTQYF,TGCACCAGCAGCCAAGAGGTCCCGGGACAGAAGACGCAGTACTTC,TRBV4-3,TRBD1,TRBJ2-5,-
CASSQDYGTGSYEQYF,TGCGCCAGCAGCCAAGATTACGGGACAGGGTCCTACGAGCAGTACTTC,TRBV4-3,TRBD1,TRBJ2-7,many
CASSPTGGRTGELFF,TGTGCCAGCAGCCCGACAGGGGGCCGGACCGGGGAGCTGTTTTTT,TRBV11-3,TRBD1,TRBJ2-2,medium-sized
CASSLNPAGGGGYTF,TGTGCCAGCAGCTTAAACCCGGCAGGGGGTGGTGGCTACACCTTC,TRBV7-8,TRBD1,TRBJ1-2,many
CASSLVDGGPQQF,TGTGCCAGCAGTTTAGTCGACGGGGGCCCCCAGCAGTTT,TRBV11-1,-,TRBJ1-5,-
CASSYSGTKYGYTF,TGTGCCAGCAGTTACTCCGGGACAAAATATGGCTACACCTTC,TRBV6-2/TRBV6-3,-,TRBJ1-2,many
CASSQIDRPQETHYF,TGTGCCAGCAGCCAGATCGACAGACCTCAAGAGACCCACTATTTC,TRBV6-2/TRBV6-3,-,TRBJ2-5,-
CASSPLKVGQPHHF,TGTGCCAGCTCACCACTCAAGGTTGGTCAGCCCCATCATTTT,TRBV18,-,TRBJ1-5,-